These 18 T cell receptor beta chains were sequenced from one sample in a study of T cell clonality in common variable immunodeficiency. Method: immunoSEQ multiplex PCR; TCRdb's copy keeps in-frame clones and lacks some. This repertoire holds around 34,000 clones, and none appear only once. The sequenced sample was peripheral blood mononuclear cells. The receptors stem from a person aged 18 to 75 in good health.

This clone was counted at least ten times. The read comes to an end 3 residues before the CDR3 does, leaving the germline J gene to fill in the end. This chain connects TRBV27 to TRBJ2-7, with TRBD1 identical over 7 bases. CDR1 is MNHEY, CDR2 SMNVEV, per germline (reference sequence). V gave up 6 bases and J gave up 3 bases; unmatched junction bases: 11. The CDR3 length is 15 residues. The DNA read from the CDR3 is TGTGCCAGCAGCCCTACCGGGACAGATTACTACGAG. Translated: CASSPTGTDYYE. The whole CDR3 protein is CASSPTGTDYYEQYF.

In its sample, this clone was seen many times. The missing CDR3 end, 3 residues past where the read stops, is filled in from the germline J gene. The chain recombines TRBV29-1 with TRBJ2-7; 12 bases map to TRBD2. V dropped 6 bases and J dropped 0; count of bases not matched to a gene: 3. The CDR3 runs 14 residues. Germline CDR1 SQVTM, CDR2 ANQGSEA. The CDR3 loop is CSVVLAGGSYEQYF. CDR3 bases read: TGCAGCGTGGTACTAGCGGGAGGCTCCTACGAG.

In its sample, this clone was seen many times. This chain's CDR3 is CASNPLAGQGYTEAFF. Partial CDR3 DNA: TGTGCCAGTAACCCTCTAGCTGGACAGGGGTACACTGAA. The V call is TRBV19, the J call TRBJ1-1, with TRBD1 matching over 9 bases. The CDR3 is cut off 3 residues early in the read; its end comes from the germline J gene. The J segment lost 3 bases and the V segment lost 7 bases, leaving 12 bases of the junction unmatched. Germline CDR1 LNHDA, CDR2 SQIVND (reference sequence). This CDR3 region has 16 residues.

In its sample, this clone was seen many times. The missing CDR3 end, 3 residues past where the read stops, is filled in from the germline J gene. The chain couples TRBV30 to TRBJ1-2; D might be TRBD1 (5 bases). The V gene's germline CDR1 is GTSNPN and CDR2 SVGIG (reference sequence). Trimming removed 1 base at V and 4 bases at J, with 22 bases between. This CDR3 is 17 amino acids long. The CDR3 is CAWSGDGAWLNIYGYTF. CDR3 DNA (partial): TGTGCCTGGAGTGGGGATGGGGCGTGGCTCAATATCTATGGC.

This clone was recorded at least ten times. The CDR3 end lies 3 residues beyond the end of the read and is filled in from the germline J gene. The chain links TRBV5-4 to TRBJ1-2; D ambiguous. The CDR3 spans 16 residues. Germline V gives CDR1 SGHNT, CDR2 YYREEE (reference sequence). The CDR3 is CASSLAWFAASEGYTF. The CDR3 bases that were read are TGTGCCAGCAGCTTGGCGTGGTTTGCGGCCTCAGAGGGC.

At least ten counts were recorded for this clone. The observed sequence ends 3 residues before the CDR3 terminus, with the missing tail filled in from the germline J gene. V is TRBV5-1 and J is TRBJ2-7; 7 bases are a match to TRBD1. The trim removed 2 bases at V and 2 bases at J, leaving 7 bases unmatched. Per the germline V gene, CDR1 is SGHRS and CDR2 is YFSETQ. The CDR3 sequence is 15 residues long. This chain's CDR3 is CASSFGTVGTYEQYF. The DNA read from the CDR3 is TGCGCCAGCAGCTTCGGGACAGTGGGAACCTACGAG.

This clone showed up many times. The read ends 3 residues early relative to the CDR3; the germline J gene fills the gap. The chain carries TRBV7-6 and TRBJ1-4; 9 bases map to TRBD1. The CDR3 totals 15 residues. J was trimmed by 4 bases and V by 5 bases; bases with no gene match: 5. The germline gives CDR1 SGHVS, CDR2 FNYEAQ. The CDR3 is CASSNRGRNNEKLFF. The DNA read from the CDR3 is TGTGCCAGCAGCAACAGGGGGCGGAATAATGAAAAA.

This clone was seen repeatedly, ten times or more. The DNA ends 3 residues before the CDR3 does, and the rest of the CDR3 is filled in from the germline J gene. The rearrangement joins TRBV19 to TRBJ1-1; no clear D gene. The V end was cut by 6 bases, the J end by 0 bases, with 8 bases between. Germline V gene data show CDR1 as LNHDA and CDR2 as SQIVND (reference sequence). The CDR3 loop spans 13 amino acids. The CDR3 bases that were read are TGTGCCAGTAGCAGGAGAATGAACACTGAA. Translating gives CASSRRMNTE. The entire CDR3 reads CASSRRMNTEAFF.

This clone was recorded at least ten times. Read data end 3 residues before the CDR3 end; the end is taken from the germline J gene. The chain combines TRBV30 with TRBJ2-1; possibly TRBD1 for D (6 bases). This CDR3 contains 13 residues. Germline lookup yields CDR1 GTSNPN and CDR2 SVGIG (reference sequence). V was clipped by 2 bases and J by 5 bases, with 10 bases between them. CDR3 region: CAWSTGRNNEQFF. The sequenced part of the CDR3 DNA is TGTGCCTGGAGTACAGGGCGAAACAATGAG.

This clone was observed at least ten times. The read comes to an end 3 residues before the CDR3 does, leaving the germline J gene to fill in the end. V gene TRBV11-2 combines with J gene TRBJ2-7, with a possible D match to TRBD2 (6 bases). Trimming took off 4 bases at V and 4 bases at J, with 8 bases between the two ends. This CDR3 has 12 residues. The germline CDR1 and CDR2 sequences are SGHAT and FQNNGV. Incomplete CDR3 DNA: TGTGCCAGCAGCTCGAGCGGGTACGAG. Its translation: CASSSSGYE. The full CDR3 is CASSSSGYEQYF.

This clone was found many times. A read error may explain this, as a much larger clone is one base away. The read finishes 3 residues shy of the CDR3 end, and the germline J gene is used to complete it. This chain joins TRBV11-3 and TRBJ1-4, with D possibly TRBD1 on 6 matching bases. The CDR3 covers 14 residues. CDR1 SGHNT and CDR2 YENEEA come from the germline V gene. Incomplete CDR3 DNA: TGTGTCAGCAGACCCAGGGGCGGTAATGAAAAA. Its protein is CVSRPRGGNEK. The whole CDR3 protein is CVSRPRGGNEKLFF.

This clone has ten or more counts. The read gets to within 3 residues of the CDR3 end, and the germline J gene fills in the rest. The chain links TRBV5-1 to TRBJ1-2, with a weak D call TRBD1 (6 bases). V dropped 2 bases and J dropped 4 bases, with 12 bases sitting between them. The V gene's germline CDR1 is SGHRS and CDR2 YFSETQ. The CDR3 sequence is 14 residues long. CDR3 residues: CASSLEGGLYGYTF. Partial CDR3 DNA: TGCGCCAGCAGCTTAGAGGGGGGGCTCTATGGC.

This clone showed up many times. The CDR3 end lies 3 residues beyond the end of the read and is filled in from the germline J gene. V is TRBV5-1 and J is TRBJ1-4; weak D call: TRBD1 (5 bases). V gave up 0 bases and J gave up 4 bases, with 13 bases separating them. The CDR3 sequence is 16 residues long. The germline CDR1 and CDR2 sequences are SGHRS and YFSETQ. The part of the CDR3 DNA that was read is TGCGCCAGCAGCTTGGCCGAGACAGCCGGTAATGAAAAA. Protein: CASSLAETAGNEK. The CDR3 as a whole reads CASSLAETAGNEKLFF.

This clone was observed at least ten times. Read coverage stops 3 residues before the CDR3 terminus; the germline J gene supplies the remainder. The V gene is TRBV6-2 or TRBV6-3, the J gene TRBJ2-5; D not certain. The V end was cut by 0 bases, the J end by 1 base, with 9 bases between. This CDR3 has 15 residues. From germline, CDR1 is MNHEY and CDR2 SVGEGT. CDR3 bases read: TGTGCCAGCAGTTACTCGTTACAGCTCCAAGAGACC. This gives the protein CASSYSLQLQET. The full CDR3 protein is CASSYSLQLQETQYF.

This clone was seen repeatedly, ten times or more. The CDR3 end lies 3 residues beyond the end of the read and is filled in from the germline J gene. The chain couples TRBV6-2 or TRBV6-3 to TRBJ1-1, with no clear D. The V gene lost 2 bases and the J gene lost 0 bases, with 7 bases spanning the gap. CDR3 length: 14 amino acids. Germline V gene lookup returns CDR1 MNHEY and CDR2 SVGEGT. The CDR3 spells CASSYQEMNTEAFF. CDR3 DNA (partial): TGTGCCAGCAGTTACCAGGAAATGAACACTGAA.

This clone was seen many times. The DNA ends 3 residues before the CDR3 does, and the rest of the CDR3 is filled in from the germline J gene. The V and J genes are TRBV7-9 and TRBJ2-5; D uncertain. V lost 3 bases, J lost 3 bases, and 11 bases lay in between. This CDR3 has 14 residues. From germline, CDR1 is SEHNR and CDR2 FQNEAQ (reference sequence). The CDR3 here is CASSFLQLEETQYF. The part of the CDR3 DNA that was read is TGTGCCAGCAGCTTCCTACAGCTCGAAGAGACC.

By share of the sample, this clone is medium-sized. The sequenced fragment ends 3 residues before the CDR3 boundary, so the rest is inferred from the germline J gene. The chain uses TRBV4-1 and TRBJ2-5; TRBD2 might be the D (5 bases). V was shortened by 1 base and J by 2 bases, with 14 bases between the two germline ends. The CDR3 extends over 16 amino acids. CDR1 is MGHRA, CDR2 YSYEKL, per germline. The covered CDR3 bases are TGCGCCAGCAGCCAAGTACCGTCTAGCCATCAAGAGACC. Its translation: CASSQVPSSHQET. The entire CDR3 protein reads CASSQVPSSHQETQYF.

This clone was picked up many times. The read gets to within 3 residues of the CDR3 end, and the germline J gene fills in the rest. J is TRBJ2-7 and V is TRBV7-9; D call uncertain. Trimming removed 5 bases at V and 5 bases at J, with 16 bases between. The CDR3 consists of 14 residues. In germline, CDR1 is SEHNR, CDR2 FQNEAQ (reference sequence). The CDR3 loop reads CASSPTGFVHEQYF. The sequenced CDR3 bases are TGTGCCAGCAGCCCAACCGGGTTCGTGCACGAG. Drawing the rest from reference TRBV7-9 and TRBJ2-7, the complete variable domain is DTGVSQNPRHKITKRGQNVTFRCDPISEHNRLYWYRQTLGQGPEFLTYFQNEAQLEKSRLLSDRFSAERPKGSFSTLEIQRTEQGDSAMYLCASSPTGFVHEQYFGPGTRLTVT.